The following is a TCR beta chain sequence with its context. The data were taken from a study of regulatory T cells in long-lasting Graves disease. CDR3 size: 13 residues. Germline V lookup: CDR1 DFQATT, CDR2 SNEGSKA (reference sequence). V lost 5 bases, J lost 3 bases, and 7 bases stayed unmatched. Described time point: newly diagnosed GD, antithyroid drugs for less than 3 months. RNA extracted from PBMCs served as the sequencing template. Building the TCR beta libraries relied on iRepertoire HTBI primers, and CDR3 regions underwent Arm-PCR. TCRdb used MiXCR to reprocess the multiplex PCR reads, holding one entry per CDR3 protein. The table includes some 600,000 distinct CDR3 sequences, 15% to 20% detected once. In addition, the sample was reused for a study of T cells in Graves' hyperthyroidism and ophthalmopathy. Turning to that study: A first-round RT-PCR of the TCR CDR3 used the HTBI primer set.

The TCR sequence derives from a young man with Graves disease. The chain recombines TRBV20-1 with TRBJ2-7; 7 bases fit TRBD2. The sample here was peripheral blood mononuclear cells (PBMCs), taken at new diagnosis, from a patient treated with antithyroid drugs. CDR3 DNA sequence: TGCAGTGCTGTATGGGAGGGCCGCTACGAGCAGTACTTC. It yields the protein CSAVWEGRYEQYF.